These 17 T cell receptor beta chains originate from one sample sequenced in a study of glioma-infiltrating T cells after dendritic cell vaccination. As to time point: after dendritic cell vaccination, including at tumor progression/relapse. Repertoires were generated with immunoSEQ multiplex PCR, while TCRdb's copy carries only in-frame clones and drops some. The sample consists of tens of thousands of clones, around 83% of them appearing once. Sequencing was performed on blood, taken after dendritic cell vaccination. The receptors originated from a human donor with glioblastoma.

The chain employs TRBV19 and TRBJ1-1, with D possibly matching TRBD1 (6 bases). Germline V gene sequence: CDR1 LNHDA, CDR2 SQIVND (reference sequence). Deletions cut 8 bases from V and 3 bases from J, with 16 bases between. The CDR3 runs to 14 residues. The CDR3 sequence: CASEDGGLDTEAFF. The CDR3, as DNA: TGTGCCAGTGAAGACGGGGGGCTTGACACTGAAGCTTTCTTT.

The gene calls are TRBV7-6 and TRBJ2-7; the match to TRBD1 covers 8 bases. V lost 4 bases and J lost 3; bases outside the gene matches: 5. Germline CDR1 reads SGHVS; CDR2 reads FNYEAQ. This CDR3 is 14 amino acids long. The DNA for the CDR3 is TGTGCCAGCAGCTCGCAGACAGGGGACTACGAGCAGTACTTC. Protein sequence: CASSSQTGDYEQYF.

The CDR3 DNA follows: TGTGCCAGCTCACCAATTGCAGTCATGAACACTGAAGCTTTCTTT. Translated, it gives CASSPIAVMNTEAFF. The chain links TRBV18 to TRBJ1-1; D remains ambiguous. Deletions cut 2 bases from V and 0 bases from J, with 10 bases between. This CDR3 has 15 residues. CDR1 KGHSH and CDR2 LQKENI come from the germline V gene.

The DNA for the CDR3 is TGTGCCAGCAGTTTCCCCGCCGGGGAGCTGTTTTTT. It is translated as CASSFPAGELFF. J is TRBJ2-2 and V is TRBV14; D not certain. This CDR3 is built from 12 residues. Per the germline V gene, CDR1 is SGHDN and CDR2 is FVKESK. V was pared by 6 bases and J by 6 bases, with 8 bases between.

The rearrangement joins TRBV10-3 to TRBJ2-5; unclear D gene. The germline V gene encodes CDR1 ENHRY and CDR2 SYGVKD. The CDR3 runs to 12 residues. V was trimmed by 0 bases and J by 5 bases, leaving 4 bases between them. The CDR3 protein is CAISESSETQYF. CDR3 bases: TGTGCCATCAGTGAGTCTAGCGAGACCCAGTACTTC.

The CDR3 is CASTPWGEPYNSPLHF. The CDR3, as DNA: TGTGCCAGCACCCCGTGGGGGGAACCCTATAATTCACCCCTCCACTTT. The gene calls are TRBV6-6 and TRBJ1-6; perhaps TRBD1 as D (5 bases). The germline V and J ends were trimmed by 7 bases and 2 bases, with 15 bases remaining between them. The CDR3 is made up of 16 amino acids. Germline lookup yields CDR1 MNHNY and CDR2 SVGAGI (reference sequence).

The CDR3: CASSLTRADTQYF. CDR3 DNA sequence: TGTGCCAGCAGTCTGACGCGGGCAGATACGCAGTATTTT. This chain joins TRBV6-1 and TRBJ2-3; possible D gene TRBD2, 5 bases. The CDR3 runs 13 residues. The germline V gene has CDR1 MNHNS and CDR2 SASEGT. V was pared by 5 bases and J by 4 bases, with 10 bases between.

The V gene is TRBV28, the J gene TRBJ1-5; perhaps TRBD1 as D (6 bases). The V end lost 6 bases, the J end lost 7 bases, and 16 bases lay between the germline ends. This CDR3 has 14 amino acids. In germline, CDR1 is MDHEN, CDR2 SYDVKM. CDR3 sequence reads: CASSLNRVEQPQHF. The CDR3 DNA sequence: TGTGCCAGCAGCCTTAACAGGGTGGAACAGCCCCAGCATTTT.

The genes are TRBV15 and TRBJ1-2, with D possibly matching TRBD1 (5 bases). CDR1 LNHNV and CDR2 YYDKDF come from the germline V gene (reference sequence). The germline V and J ends were trimmed by 1 base and 3 bases, with 12 bases remaining between them. The CDR3 contains 15 residues. For the CDR3, the DNA is TGTGCCACCAGCAGAGTATCCAGGGCAGACTATGGCTACACCTTC. Residues: CATSRVSRADYGYTF. The full variable domain, its missing parts supplied by reference TRBV15 and TRBJ1-2, is DAMVIQNPRYQVTQFGKPVTLSCSQTLNHNVMYWYQQKSSQAPKLLFHYYDKDFNNEADTPDNFQSRRPNTSFCFLDIRSPGLGDTAMYLCATSRVSRADYGYTFGSGTRLTVV.

The chain links TRBV11-2 to TRBJ1-3; D is possibly TRBD1 (5 bases). The CDR3 extends over 14 amino acids. Per germline, CDR1 SGHAT and CDR2 FQNNGV. V was pared by 5 bases and J by 4 bases, with 12 bases between. CDR3 DNA: TGTGCCAGCAGCCTAGGGACGGGGGGAAACACCATATATTTT. It translates to CASSLGTGGNTIYF.

The genes are TRBV5-6 and TRBJ1-4; no clear D. Germline lookup yields CDR1 SGHDT and CDR2 YYEEEE. The CDR3 has 16 amino acids. Trimming pared 2 bases from V and 0 bases from J, leaving 11 bases between. In nucleotides, the CDR3 is TGTGCCAGCAGCTTTTTTCAGTTCTCAACTAATGAAAAACTGTTTTTT. As protein: CASSFFQFSTNEKLFF.

The chain couples TRBV30 to TRBJ1-4, with TRBD1 matching over 9 bases. This CDR3 is built from 18 residues. Germline CDR1 and CDR2: GTSNPN and SVGIG (reference sequence). The J segment lost 3 bases and the V segment lost 6 bases, leaving 17 bases of the junction unmatched. DNA for the CDR3: TGTGCCTGCCCTTCGGGACAGGGAATTGAGGTGGCTAATGAAAAACTGTTTTTT. Encoded protein: CACPSGQGIEVANEKLFF.

The rearrangement uses TRBV11-1 and TRBJ2-2; a weak D match, TRBD2 (5 bases). This CDR3 has 16 residues. Germline assignment: CDR1 SGHAT and CDR2 FQDESV (reference sequence). The V and J ends lost 5 bases and 4 bases respectively, with 17 bases between them. The CDR3 protein is CASSGPKPAGTGELFF. DNA for the CDR3: TGTGCCAGCAGCGGGCCGAAACCCGCGGGCACCGGGGAGCTGTTTTTT.

This clone was recorded only once. The rearrangement joins TRBV7-9 to TRBJ1-2, with D tentatively TRBD1 (5 bases). Germline V gene sequence: CDR1 SEHNR, CDR2 FQNEAQ (reference sequence). V lost 1 base to trimming and J lost 7 bases, with 10 bases between them. This CDR3 is built from 13 residues. This chain's CDR3 is CASSLGQYGGYTF. Written as DNA, the CDR3 is TGTGCCAGCAGCTTAGGACAGTATGGTGGCTACACCTTC. Complete variable domain (other parts from reference TRBV7-9 and TRBJ1-2): DTGVSQNPRHKITKRGQNVTFRCDPISEHNRLYWYRQTLGQGPEFLTYFQNEAQLEKSRLLSDRFSAERPKGSFSTLEIQRTEQGDSAMYLCASSLGQYGGYTFGSGTRLTVV.

Written as DNA, the CDR3 is TGTGCCAGCAGTCTCGGACACCTGCTTTCCGGGGAGCTGTTTTTT. This gives the protein CASSLGHLLSGELFF. V is TRBV27 and J is TRBJ2-2; TRBD1 is a possible D gene (5 bases). The CDR3 length is 15 residues. Germline values: CDR1 MNHEY, CDR2 SMNVEV (reference sequence). V gave up 5 bases and J gave up 6 bases, with 16 bases separating them.

This chain links TRBV5-1 with TRBJ1-3; the match to TRBD1 covers 7 bases. Trimming at V came to 4 bases and at J to 0 bases, leaving 7 bases not matched to a gene. CDR3 length equals 16 residues. The germline gives CDR1 SGHRS, CDR2 YFSETQ. The CDR3 DNA reads as TGCGCCAGCAGCCACCTCGACAGGGACTCTGGAAACACCATATATTTT. It is translated as CASSHLDRDSGNTIYF.

The chain is built from TRBV7-2 and TRBJ1-4; a possible D gene is TRBD1 (6 bases). The V gene lost 5 bases and the J gene lost 4 bases, with 14 bases spanning the gap. The CDR3 sequence is 15 residues long. Germline-derived CDR1 and CDR2 are SGHTA and FQGNSA. The chain's CDR3 is CASSAGQTNNEKLFF. The CDR3 nucleotides are TGTGCCAGCAGCGCCGGACAGACAAATAATGAAAAACTGTTTTTT.